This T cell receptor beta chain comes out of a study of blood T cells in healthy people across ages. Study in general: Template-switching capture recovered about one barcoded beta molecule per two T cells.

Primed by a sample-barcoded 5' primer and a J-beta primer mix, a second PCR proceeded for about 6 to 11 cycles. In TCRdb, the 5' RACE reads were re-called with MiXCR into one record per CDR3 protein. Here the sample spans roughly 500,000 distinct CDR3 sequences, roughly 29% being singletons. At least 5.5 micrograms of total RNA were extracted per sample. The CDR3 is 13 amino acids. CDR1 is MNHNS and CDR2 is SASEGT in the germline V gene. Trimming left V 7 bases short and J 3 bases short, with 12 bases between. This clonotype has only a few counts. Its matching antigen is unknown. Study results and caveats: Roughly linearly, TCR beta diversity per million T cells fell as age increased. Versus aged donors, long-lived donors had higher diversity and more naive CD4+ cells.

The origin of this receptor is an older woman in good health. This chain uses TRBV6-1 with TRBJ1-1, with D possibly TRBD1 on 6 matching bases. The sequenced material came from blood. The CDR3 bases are TGTGCCAGCACCTTGGAGGGGGACACTGAAGCTTTCTTT. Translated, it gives CASTLEGDTEAFF.